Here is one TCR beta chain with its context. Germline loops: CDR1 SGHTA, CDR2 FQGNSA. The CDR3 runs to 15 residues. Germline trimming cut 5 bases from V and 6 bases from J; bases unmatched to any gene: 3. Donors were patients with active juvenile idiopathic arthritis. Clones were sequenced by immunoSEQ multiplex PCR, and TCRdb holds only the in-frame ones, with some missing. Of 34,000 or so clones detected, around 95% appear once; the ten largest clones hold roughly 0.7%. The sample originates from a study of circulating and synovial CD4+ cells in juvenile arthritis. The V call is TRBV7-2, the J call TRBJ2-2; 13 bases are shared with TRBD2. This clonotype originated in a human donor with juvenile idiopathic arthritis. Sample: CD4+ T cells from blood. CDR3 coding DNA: TGTGCCAGCAGCGGACTAGCGGGGGTTTCCGGGGAGCTGTTTTTT. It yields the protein CASSGLAGVSGELFF. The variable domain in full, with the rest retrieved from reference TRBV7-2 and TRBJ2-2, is GAGVSQSPSNKVTEKGKDVELRCDPISGHTALYWYRQSLGQGLEFLIYFQGNSAPDKSGLPSDRFSAERTGGSVSTLTIQRTQQEDSAVYLCASSGLAGVSGELFFGEGSRLTVL.